This is a list of T cell receptor beta chains from one sample in a study of identical twins. TCRdb re-analysed the 5' RACE reads in MiXCR, keeping a single row per CDR3 protein. The sample holds 200,000 to 250,000 distinct CDR3 sequences, about 14% seen once. The sequenced sample consisted of memory (CD45RO+) T cells sorted from blood. The receptors here all came from a woman aged 18-29 years in good health. Each CDR3 is given with its conserved first and last residue.

v_call,cdr3_aa
TRBV19,CASSTAYGDEQYF
TRBV5-1,CASSLQPGQLNYGYTF
TRBV4-3,CASSQDLQGGYTDTQYF
TRBV9,CASSPESRHGYTF
TRBV6-6,CASSYPGDTQYF
TRBV7-6,CASSFRLAGDPDTQYF
TRBV27,CASSLYASGVDSYEQYF
TRBV10-2,CASSEVVLGELFF
TRBV6-1,CASRVGGASDTQYF
TRBV12-3/TRBV12-4,CASSRERGSYNEQFF
TRBV15,CATSRGSGGATDTQYF
TRBV5-1,CASSLLGNSYEQYF
TRBV12-3/TRBV12-4,CASIAGGDSTDTQYF
TRBV5-5,CASSLIGGSAAEQFF
TRBV19,CASTSRGFNDEQYF
TRBV27,CASSRDNSPLHF
TRBV7-3,CASSLTITSGGSDTQYF
TRBV27,CASSSPVTGAPLGETQYF
TRBV5-1,CASSLWAGDQPQHF
TRBV7-2,CASSPRLAGTQETQYF
TRBV4-3,CASSQEGTSSSSEQYF
TRBV2,CASSEELGRHSGANVLTF
TRBV7-9,CAGGGSGQGNTIYF
TRBV12-3/TRBV12-4,CASSSYGLAGYEQYF
TRBV7-2,CASSQRDRGRSQYF
TRBV27,CASSSGGQETQYF
TRBV28,CASSQPWSGGDTQYF
TRBV6-1,CASSEDPFNQPQHF
TRBV5-6,CASSPTVLGDTQYF
TRBV5-5,CASSLTPRNYGYTF
TRBV11-3,CASSLWGGASNEQFF
TRBV7-8,CASRPSAGMNTEAFF
TRBV29-1,CSVFRVGTEAFF
TRBV20-1,CSASSWRSYNEQFF
TRBV4-3,CASSQDNQKGSYNEQFF
TRBV4-2,CASSQASGGRADTQYF